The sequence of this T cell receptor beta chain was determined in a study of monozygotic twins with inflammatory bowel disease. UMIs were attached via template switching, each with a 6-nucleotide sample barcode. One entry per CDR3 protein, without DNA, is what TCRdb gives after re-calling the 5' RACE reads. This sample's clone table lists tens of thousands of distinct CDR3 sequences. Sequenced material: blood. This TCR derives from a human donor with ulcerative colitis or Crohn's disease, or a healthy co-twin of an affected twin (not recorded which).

CDR3 region: CASSQIWTDHQPQHF. The chain couples TRBV4-1 to TRBJ1-5; no DNA is available, so the TRBD1 call from TCRdb remains unchecked. Looked up from germline, CDR1 is MGHRA and CDR2 is YSYEKL. This CDR3 has 15 amino acids.